Shown below are 11 T cell receptor beta chains from a single sample sequenced in a study of blood T cells in healthy people across ages (dated by TCRdb to about 2015). Receptor amplification or capture employed 5' RACE. Sequencing relied on an Illumina HiSeq 2500. A second PCR of roughly 7 to 12 cycles was performed with a sample-barcoded 5' primer and a J-beta primer mix. The raw public reads went through TCRdb reprocessing: fastp at Q25, MiXCR clone calling, in-frame beta chains kept. Rows with one shared CDR3 protein collapse into an entry with the most common genes and DNA. The sample table contains about 1.6 million distinct CDR3 sequences; only one count was recorded for about 31% of them. The top ten hold about 11% of the sample. The sequencing input was blood. The origin of the receptors is a woman aged 25 to 45 in good health.

This clonotype was seen only a few times. This sequence joins TRBV7-3 and TRBJ2-3; D gene uncertain. CDR1 and CDR2 from the germline V gene are SGHTA and FQGTGA. Trimming removed 5 bases at V and 4 bases at J, with 13 bases between. The CDR3 is 14 amino acids. CDR3 amino acids: CASSPPEFPDTQYF. The DNA of the CDR3 is TGTGCCAGCAGCCCTCCCGAGTTCCCAGATACGCAGTATTTT.

The chain is built from TRBV2 and TRBJ1-1; the D is unclear. Germline CDR1 SNHLY, CDR2 FYNNEI. V was trimmed by 0 bases and J by 1 base, leaving 6 bases between them. The CDR3 consists of 14 residues. The CDR3 loop is CASSEAPRNTEAFF. DNA of the CDR3: TGTGCCAGCAGTGAAGCTCCGAGGAACACTGAAGCTTTCTTT.

This clonotype was seen a few times. The V and J genes are TRBV9 and TRBJ1-4; 11 positions agree with TRBD1. J lost 5 bases, V lost 3 bases, and 6 bases had no gene match. The CDR3 totals 16 residues. From germline, CDR1 is SGDLS and CDR2 YYNGEE. DNA for the CDR3: TGTGCCAGCAGCGGCGGACAGGGGGCTAAAAATGAAAAACTGTTTTTT. Translated: CASSGGQGAKNEKLFF.

This clonotype turned up a few times. The chain recombines TRBV7-2 with TRBJ1-2; D possibly corresponds to TRBD1 (6 bases). Trimming removed 5 bases from V and 7 bases from J, with 14 bases in between. CDR3 size: 13 residues. The germline V gene encodes CDR1 SGHTA and CDR2 FQGNSA. CDR3 region: CASSPTGSAGYTF. CDR3 nucleotide sequence: TGTGCCAGCAGCCCAACAGGGTCCGCTGGCTACACCTTC. The full variable domain, with the rest looked up from reference TRBV7-2 and TRBJ1-2, is GAGVSQSPSNKVTEKGKDVELRCDPISGHTALYWYRQSLGQGLEFLIYFQGNSAPDKSGLPSDRFSAERTGGSVSTLTIQRTQQEDSAVYLCASSPTGSAGYTFGSGTRLTVV.

This clonotype was detected a few times. This chain joins TRBV14 and TRBJ1-1; D call uncertain. V was pared by 4 bases and J by 1 base, with 10 bases between. CDR1 SGHDN and CDR2 FVKESK come from the germline V gene. The CDR3 has 14 amino acids. CDR3 in DNA: TGTGCCAGCAGCCGCCAGAGGACGAACACTGAAGCTTTCTTT. It codes for CASSRQRTNTEAFF.

This clonotype was detected once. The rearrangement joins TRBV5-1 to TRBJ2-3; TRBD2 agrees at 10 bases. The V and J ends lost 0 bases and 3 bases, in that order; junction bases with no gene match: 7. This CDR3 region has 17 residues. The germline gives CDR1 SGHRS, CDR2 YFSETQ. The CDR3 region is CASSLGSGGLRTDTQYF. The CDR3 DNA reads TGCGCCAGCAGCTTGGGTAGCGGGGGGCTTCGGACAGATACGCAGTATTTT. Full variable domain (outside the CDR3, taken from reference TRBV5-1 and TRBJ2-3): KAGVTQTPRYLIKTRGQQVTLSCSPISGHRSVSWYQQTPGQGLQFLFEYFSETQRNKGNFPGRFSGRQFSNSRSEMNVSTLELGDSALYLCASSLGSGGLRTDTQYFGPGTRLTVL.

This clonotype was counted only a few times. This rearrangement joins TRBV20-1 to TRBJ1-6; D is perhaps TRBD1 (6 bases). This CDR3 has 15 residues. V lost 2 bases and J 8 bases, leaving 16 bases between the germline ends. The germline CDR1 and CDR2 sequences are DFQATT and SNEGSKA (reference sequence). The CDR3 loop reads CSARLGNQGYSPLHF. For the CDR3, the DNA is TGCAGTGCTAGACTGGGGAATCAGGGGTATTCACCCCTCCACTTT.

The chain has TRBV28 and TRBJ1-2; TRBD1 might be the D (6 bases). The V and J ends lost 7 bases and 2 bases respectively, with 11 bases between them. The CDR3 is 13 amino acids. The germline CDR1 and CDR2 sequences are MDHEN and SYDVKM. CDR3: CASTLGTNYGYTF. The CDR3 bases are TGTGCCAGCACCCTCGGGACAAACTATGGCTACACCTTC.

This clonotype was seen a few times. The gene calls are TRBV27 and TRBJ1-5, with D perhaps matching TRBD1 (5 bases). The germline CDR1 and CDR2 sequences are MNHEY and SMNVEV (reference sequence). The CDR3 covers 17 residues. The V end was cut by 3 bases, the J end by 2 bases, with 17 bases between. The CDR3 DNA is TGTGCCAGCAGTTTGGGACGGCGGGAGGGTGGCAATCAGCCCCAGCATTTT. Translation gives CASSLGRREGGNQPQHF.

DNA for the CDR3: TGCAGTGCTCCACCGGGAGCCCGGGAAGCTTTCTTT. As protein: CSAPPGAREAFF. V gene TRBV20-1 combines with J gene TRBJ1-1, with D uncertain. Germline V gene sequence: CDR1 DFQATT, CDR2 SNEGSKA (reference sequence). The CDR3 is 12 residues long. Trimming took off 5 bases at V and 8 bases at J, with 15 bases between the two ends.

This clonotype showed up just a few times. The gene calls are TRBV24-1 and TRBJ2-3; TRBD2 matches at 15 bases. V lost 7 bases, J lost 0 bases, and 4 bases stayed unmatched. From germline, CDR1 is KGHDR and CDR2 SFDVKD. The CDR3 loop spans 17 amino acids. The CDR3 spells CATRGLAGGASTDTQYF. The CDR3 DNA follows: TGTGCCACCAGGGGACTAGCGGGGGGTGCTAGCACAGATACGCAGTATTTT.